The source of this T cell receptor beta chain is a study of shared clonotypes between healthy human individuals (TCRdb year 2020). For the study in its entirety: A couple of women and a few men aged 18 to 49 years were included in the cohort. For each donor, CD4 naive and CD4 memory were each run on three plates, CD8 naive on two plates, and CD8 memory on one plate. The study deeply sequenced blood TCR repertoires of five healthy adults to estimate repertoire size and the extent of clonotype sharing between individuals. Different laboratories and diverse techniques were used to prepare libraries and sequence TCR repertoires, to increase sequencing depth and limit assay-specific biases. Each donor's leukapheresis produced roughly between roughly 0.85 and 9.5 billion PBMCs.

General findings and caveats noted by the study authors: Because the study included a small number of donors, the genetic and exposure-history diversity represented was limited. Estimated clonotype richness was generally larger for naive than for memory subsets. Pairwise subsampling indicated that sequencing depth was expected to affect the degree of clonotype sharing among donors. Rarefaction of sorted-subset datasets indicated incomplete sequencing despite the large sequencing depth. Sampling was limited to blood, and TCR repertoires in tissue likely differ from TCR repertoires in blood. Higher generation probabilities were observed for clonotypes shared by all four sorted-subset donors than for non-shared clonotypes. Across a few donors, 4.5% to 6.5% of naive CD4, roughly 3.8% of naive CD8, 2.3% of memory CD4, and 0.4% of memory CD8 clonotypes were shared.

TCR CDR3 regions were amplified from genomic DNA by multiplex PCR using the deep immunoSEQ assay. Extracted genomic DNA from each cell subset was spread evenly across all wells of several immunoSEQ 96-well plates, with each plate serving as a replicate. For sorted subsets, about 0.2 ug genomic DNA, equal to about 30,000 T cell genomes, was loaded into each replicate PCR. Purified libraries were measured with a Qubit 3.0 fluorometer, size-checked on a Bioanalyzer 2100, and measured again with the KAPA Library Quantification kit. A separate single-read 150-cycle Illumina NextSeq 550 flow cell was used to sequence each immunoSEQ 96-well plate. Concerning the study's data processing: The immunoSEQ output contained only junctional sequences without quality scores, so filtering could not match that applied to full-length reads. Sequences were annotated with PyIR, a Python wrapper for IgBLAST v1.9, using IMGT germline references to assign V/J genes and CDR3. Any read was removed if the V/J assignment was weak (E-value above 1e-6), the CDR3 was missing, or the read contained stop codons, out-of-frame junctions, or ambiguous translated residues. V3J clonotypes were defined as sequences sharing the same inferred V gene, J gene, and CDR3 amino acid sequence. The percentage overlap between two repertoires was calculated by dividing the number of shared unique clonotypes by the size of the smaller repertoire. RTK rarefaction, the Chao1 estimator, and Recon v2.1 estimates of unobserved clonotypes were used to assess repertoire richness. OLGA was used to compute generation probabilities for all TCRbeta clonotypes that the gDNA method yielded from several donors. What TCRdb holds here is the immuneACCESS table cut down to in-frame rearrangements. Part of the clones is not present; checked against another copy, under half of the missing clones reflect an unresolved V gene, and the others are unexplained. V and J calls and clone size follow that table, whereas D and trimming were derived from the DNA. This sample lists a few million clones; 90% to 97% were detected once. The top ten constitute roughly 0.13% of the sample.

As to this clone: This receptor's antigen is unknown. No qualities accompany the bases; no much larger clone lies one base away. The sample has other DNA sequences that encode this CDR3 too.

As encoded in the germline V gene, CDR1 is MDHEN while CDR2 is SYDVKM. CDR3 length: 16 amino acids, cysteine to phenylalanine. Just CDR3 DNA is preserved here, 48 bases in frame from base 1. Germline trimming amounts to 4 bases on V and 1 base on J, with 4 as the count of junction bases outside the gene matches. The donors were healthy, HIV-negative adults who had no recently reported acute infections or vaccinations. Every donor was a Caucasian adult living in Nashville, Tennessee, USA. CD4+ T cells were enriched through magnetic negative selection, after which naive cells were positively selected on CD45RA and the remaining negative fraction served as the memory subset. Blood was obtained by leukapheresis, after which PBMCs were separated by Ficoll-Histopaque density gradient centrifugation and cryopreserved in liquid nitrogen vapor phase. Analytical flow cytometry was used to check the purity and quantity of every magnetically sorted T cell population. Genomic DNA was isolated from each sorted fraction and quantified by UV absorbance on a Nanodrop 2000c.

Input material: naive CD4+ T cells sorted from blood. The sample's cell subset or site, from its label and the paper: CD45RA+ positively selected. The rearranged chain carries TRBV28 and TRBJ1-3, and 10 junction bases match TRBD1. The receptor was isolated from a man younger than 35 in good health. The bases read TGTGCCAGCAGTTCCCCGGGACAGGGGTCTGGAAACACCATATATTTT. It translates to CASSSPGQGSGNTIYF. The CDR3, completed at both ends by the reference TRBV28 and TRBJ1-3 genes, gives the full variable domain DVKVTQSSRYLVKRTGEKVFLECVQDMDHENMFWYRQDPGLGLRLIYFSYDVKMKEKGDIPEGYSVSREKKERFSLILESASTNQTSMYLCASSSPGQGSGNTIYFGEGSWLTVV.